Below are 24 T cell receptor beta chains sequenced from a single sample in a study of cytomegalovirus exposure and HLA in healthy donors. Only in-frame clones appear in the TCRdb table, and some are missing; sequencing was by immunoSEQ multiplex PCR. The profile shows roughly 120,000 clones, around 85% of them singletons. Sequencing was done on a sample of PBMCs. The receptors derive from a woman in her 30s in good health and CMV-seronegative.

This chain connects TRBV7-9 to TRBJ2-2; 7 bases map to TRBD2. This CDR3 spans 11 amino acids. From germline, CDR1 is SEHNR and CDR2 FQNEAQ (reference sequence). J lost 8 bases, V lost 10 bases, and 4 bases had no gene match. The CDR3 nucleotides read TGTGCCACCGCGGGGGTGGGGGAGCTGTTTTTT. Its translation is CATAGVGELFF.

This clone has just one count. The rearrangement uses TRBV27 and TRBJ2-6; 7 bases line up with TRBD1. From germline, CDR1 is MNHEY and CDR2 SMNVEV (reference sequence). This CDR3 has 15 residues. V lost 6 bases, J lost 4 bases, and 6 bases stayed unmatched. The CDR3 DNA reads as TGTGCCAGCAGGCGACAGGGTGCAGGGGCCAACGTCCTGACTTTC. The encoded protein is CASRRQGAGANVLTF. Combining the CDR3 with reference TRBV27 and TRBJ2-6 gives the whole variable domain EAQVTQNPRYLITVTGKKLTVTCSQNMNHEYMSWYRQDPGLGLRQIYYSMNVEVTDKGDVPEGYKVSRKEKRNFPLILESPSPNQTSLYFCASRRQGAGANVLTFGAGSRLTVL.

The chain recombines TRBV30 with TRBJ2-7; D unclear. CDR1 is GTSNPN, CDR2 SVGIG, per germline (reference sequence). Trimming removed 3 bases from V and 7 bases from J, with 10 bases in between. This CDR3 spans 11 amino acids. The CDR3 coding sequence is TGTGCCTGGAGCGTAGCTAGGGAGCAGTACTTC. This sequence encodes CAWSVAREQYF.

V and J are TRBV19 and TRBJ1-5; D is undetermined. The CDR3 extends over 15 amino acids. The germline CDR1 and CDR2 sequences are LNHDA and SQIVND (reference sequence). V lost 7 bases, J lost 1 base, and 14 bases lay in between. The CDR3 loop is CASTPRRGSNQPQHF. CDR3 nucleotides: TGTGCCAGTACCCCCCGTCGGGGAAGCAATCAGCCCCAGCATTTT.

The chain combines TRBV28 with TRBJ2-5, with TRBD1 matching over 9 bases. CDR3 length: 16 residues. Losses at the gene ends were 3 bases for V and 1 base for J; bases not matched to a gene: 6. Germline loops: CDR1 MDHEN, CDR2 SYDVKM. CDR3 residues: CASSFSGQGLQETQYF. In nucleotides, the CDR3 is TGTGCCAGCAGTTTTTCGGGACAGGGCCTCCAAGAGACCCAGTACTTC.

As DNA, the CDR3 is TGTGCCAGTAGTAGCCCCGGGGGTCAATACAATGAGCAGTTCTTC. Protein: CASSSPGGQYNEQFF. V usage is TRBV19 and J usage is TRBJ2-1; weak D call: TRBD2 (6 bases). The CDR3 consists of 15 residues. Trimming removed 4 bases at V and 4 bases at J, with 14 bases between. CDR1 is LNHDA and CDR2 is SQIVND in the germline V gene (reference sequence).

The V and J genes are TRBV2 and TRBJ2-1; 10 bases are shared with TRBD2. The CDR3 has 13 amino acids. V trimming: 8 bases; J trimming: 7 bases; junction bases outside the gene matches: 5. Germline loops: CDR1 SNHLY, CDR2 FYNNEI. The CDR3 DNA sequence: TGTGCCAGCGAGCGGGGGGGGCTTAATGAGCAGTTCTTC. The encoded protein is CASERGGLNEQFF.

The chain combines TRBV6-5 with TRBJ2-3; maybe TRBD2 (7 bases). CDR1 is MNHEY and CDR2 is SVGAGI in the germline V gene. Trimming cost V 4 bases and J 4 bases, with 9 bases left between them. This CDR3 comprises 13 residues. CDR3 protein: CASSWRGPDTQYF. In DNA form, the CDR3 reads TGTGCCAGCAGTTGGCGGGGGCCAGATACGCAGTATTTT.

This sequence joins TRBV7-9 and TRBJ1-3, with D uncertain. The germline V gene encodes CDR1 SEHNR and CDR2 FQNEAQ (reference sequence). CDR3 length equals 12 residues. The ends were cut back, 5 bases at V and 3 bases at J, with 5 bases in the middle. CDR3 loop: CASSRDGNTIYF. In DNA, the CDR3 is TGTGCCAGCAGCCGCGATGGAAACACCATATATTTT.

Written as DNA, the CDR3 is TGTGCCAGCAGCTTAGCGGGTAGCGGCCCGGGGGAGACCCAGTACTTC. Its protein product is CASSLAGSGPGETQYF. The chain couples TRBV7-2 to TRBJ2-5, with D perhaps matching TRBD2 (6 bases). This CDR3 region has 16 residues. V was clipped by 0 bases and J by 5 bases, with 16 bases between them. Germline V gene sequence: CDR1 SGHTA, CDR2 FQGNSA.

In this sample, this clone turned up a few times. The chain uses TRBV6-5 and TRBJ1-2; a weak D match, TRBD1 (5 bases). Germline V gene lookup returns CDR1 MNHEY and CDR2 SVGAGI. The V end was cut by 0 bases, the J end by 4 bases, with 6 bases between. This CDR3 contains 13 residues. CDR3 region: CASSYSQGYGYTF. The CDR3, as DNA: TGTGCCAGCAGTTACTCCCAGGGCTATGGCTACACCTTC.

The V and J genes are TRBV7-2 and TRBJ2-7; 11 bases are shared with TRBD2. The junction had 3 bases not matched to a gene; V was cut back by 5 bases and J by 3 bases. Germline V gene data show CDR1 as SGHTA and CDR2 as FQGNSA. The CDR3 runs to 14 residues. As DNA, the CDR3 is TGTGCCAGCAGCATACTAGCGGGAGTCTACGAGCAGTACTTC. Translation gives CASSILAGVYEQYF.

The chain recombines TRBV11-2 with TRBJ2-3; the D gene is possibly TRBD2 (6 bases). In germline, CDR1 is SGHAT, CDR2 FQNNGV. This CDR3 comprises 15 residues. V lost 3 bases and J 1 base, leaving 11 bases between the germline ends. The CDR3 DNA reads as TGTGCCAGCAGCTTCAGGACTAAAGGCACAGATACGCAGTATTTT. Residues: CASSFRTKGTDTQYF. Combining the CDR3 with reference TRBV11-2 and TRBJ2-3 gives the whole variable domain EAGVAQSPRYKIIEKRQSVAFWCNPISGHATLYWYQQILGQGPKLLIQFQNNGVVDDSQLPKDRFSAERLKGVDSTLKIQPAKLEDSAVYLCASSFRTKGTDTQYFGPGTRLTVL.

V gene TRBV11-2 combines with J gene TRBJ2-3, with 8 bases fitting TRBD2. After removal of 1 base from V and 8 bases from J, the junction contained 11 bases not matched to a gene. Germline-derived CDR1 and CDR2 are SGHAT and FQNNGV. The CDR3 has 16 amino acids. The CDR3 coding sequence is TGTGCCAGCAGCTTAGGGGCGGCCGGACTAGCTGGTACGCAGTATTTT. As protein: CASSLGAAGLAGTQYF.

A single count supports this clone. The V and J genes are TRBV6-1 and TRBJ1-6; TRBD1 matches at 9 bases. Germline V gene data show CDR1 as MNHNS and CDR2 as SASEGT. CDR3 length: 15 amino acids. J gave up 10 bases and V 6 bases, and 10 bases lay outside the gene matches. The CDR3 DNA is TGTGCCAGCAGGGAAAAAACAGGGGGCGGCTCACCCCTCCACTTT. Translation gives CASREKTGGGSPLHF.

CDR3 sequence reads: CASVTGTGNTEAFF. The CDR3 region has the DNA TGTGCCAGTGTGACCGGGACAGGTAACACTGAAGCTTTCTTT. The chain joins TRBV19 to TRBJ1-1; TRBD1 matches at 8 bases. This CDR3 comprises 14 residues. Trimming cost V 8 bases and J 2 bases; bases outside gene matches: 7. The germline CDR1 and CDR2 sequences are LNHDA and SQIVND (reference sequence).

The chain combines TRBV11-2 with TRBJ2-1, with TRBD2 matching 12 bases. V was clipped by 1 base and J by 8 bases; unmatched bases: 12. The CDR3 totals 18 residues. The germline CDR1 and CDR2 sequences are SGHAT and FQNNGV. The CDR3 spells CASSLAASGGAAMYEQFF. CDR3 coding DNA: TGTGCCAGCAGCTTAGCGGCTAGCGGGGGGGCCGCGATGTATGAGCAGTTCTTC.

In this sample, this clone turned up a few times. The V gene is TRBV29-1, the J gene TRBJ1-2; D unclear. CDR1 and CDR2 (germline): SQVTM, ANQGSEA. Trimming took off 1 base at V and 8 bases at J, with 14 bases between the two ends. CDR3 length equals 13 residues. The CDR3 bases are TGCAGCGTTGAAGGGTCGGGGAGTAAGGGCTACACCTTC. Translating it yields CSVEGSGSKGYTF. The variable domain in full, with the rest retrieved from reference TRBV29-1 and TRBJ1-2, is SAVISQKPSRDICQRGTSLTIQCQVDSQVTMMFWYRQQPGQSLTLIATANQGSEATYESGFVIDKFPISRPNLTFSTLTVSNMSPEDSSIYLCSVEGSGSKGYTFGSGTRLTVV.

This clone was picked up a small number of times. The CDR3 region is CASSGGGDTQYF. The CDR3, as DNA: TGCGCCAGCAGTGGCGGGGGAGATACGCAGTATTTT. The genes are TRBV10-1 and TRBJ2-3; 7 nucleotides agree with TRBD2. The CDR3 totals 12 residues. Trimming at V came to 4 bases and at J to 5 bases, leaving 0 bases not matched to a gene. The germline V gene encodes CDR1 WNHNN and CDR2 SYGVQD (reference sequence).

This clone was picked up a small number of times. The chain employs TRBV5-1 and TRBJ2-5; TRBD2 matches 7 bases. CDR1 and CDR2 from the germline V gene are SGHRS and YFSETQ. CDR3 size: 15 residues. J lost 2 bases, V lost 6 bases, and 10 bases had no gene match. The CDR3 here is CASTPPWGGQETQYF. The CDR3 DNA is TGCGCCAGCACCCCTCCATGGGGGGGGCAAGAGACCCAGTACTTC.

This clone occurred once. The CDR3 nucleotides are TGTGCCAGCAGCAAAGAGGCAGCGGGGGGTCAAGAGACCCAGTACTTC. It specifies CASSKEAAGGQETQYF. The chain combines TRBV21-1 with TRBJ2-5; the table's TRBD2 call for D was not verified on the DNA. TRBV21-1 is tagged as a pseudogene. The length of the CDR3 is 16 residues.

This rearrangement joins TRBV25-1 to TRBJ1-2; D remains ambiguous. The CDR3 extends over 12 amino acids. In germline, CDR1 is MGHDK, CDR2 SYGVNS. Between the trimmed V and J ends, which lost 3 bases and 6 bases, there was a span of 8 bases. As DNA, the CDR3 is TGTGCCAGCAGTGACCCCCCAGATGGCTACACCTTC. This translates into CASSDPPDGYTF.

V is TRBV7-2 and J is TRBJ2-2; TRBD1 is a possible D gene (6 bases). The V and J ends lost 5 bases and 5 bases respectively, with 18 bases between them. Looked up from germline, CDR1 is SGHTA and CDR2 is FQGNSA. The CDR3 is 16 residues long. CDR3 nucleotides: TGTGCCAGCAGCCCAGTTCAGGGGCTGGGAACCGGGGAGCTGTTTTTT. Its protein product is CASSPVQGLGTGELFF.

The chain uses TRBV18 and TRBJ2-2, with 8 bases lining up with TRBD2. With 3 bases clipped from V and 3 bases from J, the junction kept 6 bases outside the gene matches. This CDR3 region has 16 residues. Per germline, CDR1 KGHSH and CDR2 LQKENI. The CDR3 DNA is TGTGCCAGCTCACCCCCCCGGGGGGGCCACACCGGGGAGCTGTTTTTT. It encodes CASSPPRGGHTGELFF.